This T cell receptor beta chain was sequenced during a study of early T cells in non-severe SARS-CoV-2 infection. Study information: Unpaired chains resulted from sequencing bulk RNA of unsorted whole blood.

One entry per CDR3 protein, called by TCRdb with MiXCR from the 5' RACE reads. The table records roughly 93,000 distinct CDR3 sequences, roughly 14% of them present only once. This clonotype came up once. This TCR came from an adult who was a healthcare worker with PCR-confirmed SARS-CoV-2 infection or an uninfected control (not recorded which). The material sequenced was whole blood.

The DNA for the CDR3 is TGTGCCAGCAACTTAGAAGGCACTGAAGCTTTCTTT. As protein: CASNLEGTEAFF. The V gene is TRBV2, the J gene TRBJ1-1, with D hard to call. CDR3 size: 12 residues. V was pared by 7 bases and J by 4 bases, with 10 bases between. CDR1 SNHLY and CDR2 FYNNEI come from the germline V gene.